A single sample is the source of the 30 T cell receptor beta chains below, sequenced in a study of blood T cell repertoires in COVID-19. Some clones are missing from TCRdb's copy, which holds only in-frame ones; the method was immunoSEQ multiplex PCR. The sample holds about 300,000 clones, about four fifths seen once. The sample taken for sequencing was peripheral blood. Source of these receptors: a woman between 50 and 59 years old who had recovered from COVID-19.

The CDR3 spells CATSDQPGLGWYNEQFF. CDR3 nucleotide sequence: TGTGCCACCAGTGACCAACCGGGGTTGGGTTGGTACAATGAGCAGTTCTTC. The rearrangement links TRBV24-1 to TRBJ2-1; possibly TRBD2 for D (5 bases). This CDR3 has 17 amino acids. V was shortened by 4 bases and J by 4 bases, with 19 bases between the two germline ends. CDR1 is KGHDR, CDR2 SFDVKD, per germline.

This chain connects TRBV18 to TRBJ1-2, with D uncertain. V lost 1 base, J lost 1 base, and 10 bases lay in between. Germline CDR1 KGHSH, CDR2 LQKENI. The CDR3 has 15 residues. In DNA, the CDR3 is TGTGCCAGCTCACCACGGGGAGATTTTAACTATGGCTACACCTTC. It is translated as CASSPRGDFNYGYTF.

The genes are TRBV6-2 or TRBV6-3 and TRBJ2-7, with D tentatively TRBD2 (6 bases). The CDR3 contains 14 residues. Trimming removed 4 bases at V and 0 bases at J, with 10 bases between. Germline V lookup: CDR1 MNHEY, CDR2 SVGEGT. The CDR3 DNA follows: TGTGCCAGCAGTTCAGGAGGGAGCTCCTACGAGCAGTACTTC. It translates to CASSSGGSSYEQYF.

The V gene is TRBV5-1, the J gene TRBJ2-7; 7 bases line up with TRBD1. This CDR3 has 14 amino acids. Germline assignment: CDR1 SGHRS and CDR2 YFSETQ. Losses at the gene ends were 0 bases for V and 6 bases for J; bases not matched to a gene: 6. CDR3 DNA sequence: TGCGCCAGCAGCTTGGATAGGGGGCCCCTCGAGCAGTACTTC. Its protein is CASSLDRGPLEQYF.

The rearrangement links TRBV19 to TRBJ1-4; no clear D gene. The CDR3 runs to 14 residues. Germline loops: CDR1 LNHDA, CDR2 SQIVND (reference sequence). The V end was cut by 4 bases, the J end by 0 bases, with 6 bases between. The CDR3 spells CASSRQATNEKLFF. CDR3 nucleotides: TGTGCCAGTAGTAGGCAAGCAACTAATGAAAAACTGTTTTTT.

J is TRBJ2-7 and V is TRBV28, with 9 nucleotides matching TRBD1. V trimming: 6 bases; J trimming: 5 bases; junction bases outside the gene matches: 11. The CDR3 sequence is 15 residues long. Per germline, CDR1 MDHEN and CDR2 SYDVKM. For the CDR3, the DNA is TGTGCCAGCAGCTCCGGACAGGGGTCTTACCACGAGCAGTACTTC. This translates into CASSSGQGSYHEQYF.

This clone was seen a single time. The chain recombines TRBV4-3 with TRBJ1-1; D might be TRBD1 (6 bases). Looked up from germline, CDR1 is LGHNA and CDR2 is YSLEER. The CDR3 has 12 residues. The ends were cut back, 0 bases at V and 7 bases at J, with 6 bases in the middle. CDR3 DNA: TGCGCCAGCAGCCAAGAAGGGGGTGAAGCTTTCTTT. Its protein product is CASSQEGGEAFF.

J is TRBJ2-1 and V is TRBV2; the D gene is possibly TRBD2 (6 bases). Germline assignment: CDR1 SNHLY and CDR2 FYNNEI. The germline V and J ends were trimmed by 6 bases and 7 bases, with 13 bases remaining between them. CDR3 length equals 13 residues. The CDR3 loop is CASRTDGGNEQFF. The CDR3 bases are TGTGCCAGCAGGACCGACGGAGGGAATGAGCAGTTCTTC. Full variable domain (rest looked up from reference TRBV2 and TRBJ2-1): EPEVTQTPSHQVTQMGQEVILRCVPISNHLYFYWYRQILGQKVEFLVSFYNNEISEKSEIFDDQFSVERPDGSNFTLKIRSTKLEDSAMYFCASRTDGGNEQFFGPGTRLTVL.

V gene TRBV7-2 combines with J gene TRBJ1-1; 11 bases align to TRBD1. The ends lost 1 base at V and 4 bases at J; junction bases unmatched: 2. The CDR3 sequence is 15 residues long. Germline V gene data show CDR1 as SGHTA and CDR2 as FQGNSA. CDR3 sequence reads: CASSLGGTGGTEAFF. The CDR3 DNA reads TGTGCCAGCAGCTTAGGGGGGACAGGGGGCACTGAAGCTTTCTTT.

CDR3 DNA sequence: TGCGCCAGCAGCCAAGATGAACAGGGTAGGTCACCCCTCCACTTT. Translation gives CASSQDEQGRSPLHF. The rearrangement links TRBV4-1 to TRBJ1-6, with D possibly TRBD1 on 6 matching bases. This CDR3 is built from 15 residues. CDR1 is MGHRA, CDR2 YSYEKL, per germline. Trimming cost V 0 bases and J 10 bases, with 13 bases left between them.

This rearrangement joins TRBV5-1 to TRBJ2-1; D uncertain. Trimming cost V 6 bases and J 5 bases, with 15 bases left between them. The CDR3 totals 14 residues. Germline V CDR1 and CDR2: SGHRS, YFSETQ. The CDR3 bases are TGCGCCAGCACCCGTCGAGGTGACGACAATGAGCAGTTCTTC. Protein: CASTRRGDDNEQFF.

This chain uses TRBV10-3 with TRBJ2-1; TRBD2 might be the D (7 bases). Germline CDR1 is ENHRY and CDR2 is SYGVKD. This CDR3 is 17 amino acids long. The germline V and J ends were trimmed by 6 bases and 5 bases, with 23 bases remaining between them. This chain's CDR3 is CAISNRGGGSSHNEQFF. CDR3 sequence (DNA): TGTGCCATCAGCAACCGTGGGGGCGGGAGTTCCCACAATGAGCAGTTCTTC.

The rearrangement joins TRBV20-1 to TRBJ2-3; 14 nucleotides agree with TRBD2. The junction had 37 bases not matched to a gene; V was cut back by 3 bases and J by 11 bases. Germline V CDR1 and CDR2: DFQATT, SNEGSKA (reference sequence). This CDR3 comprises 24 residues. The CDR3 nucleotides read TGCAGTGCTAGTGCCACCGGGACTAGCGGGAGAGTGGGGATGGGGGACGTGGTCTTCAGGAAGCAGTATTTT. This translates into CSASATGTSGRVGMGDVVFRKQYF.

V and J are TRBV6-4 and TRBJ2-2; 7 bases map to TRBD2. V shed 6 bases and J 3 bases; nucleotides not matched to a gene: 7. This CDR3 spans 15 amino acids. In germline, CDR1 is MRHNA, CDR2 SNTAGT. CDR3 DNA sequence: TGTGCCAGCAGCCGGGGGACTACGGACACCGGGGAGCTGTTTTTT. This encodes CASSRGTTDTGELFF.

This chain joins TRBV19 and TRBJ2-6; possible D gene TRBD1, 6 bases. The CDR3 has 16 residues. The V and J ends lost 4 bases and 0 bases respectively, with 10 bases between them. Germline V gene data show CDR1 as LNHDA and CDR2 as SQIVND (reference sequence). The CDR3 DNA sequence: TGTGCCAGTAGTAGAACAGGGATCTCTGGGGCCAACGTCCTGACTTTC. Its protein is CASSRTGISGANVLTF.

J is TRBJ2-5 and V is TRBV4-3; 9 bases map to TRBD2. The germline V gene has CDR1 LGHNA and CDR2 YSLEER. The J segment lost 0 bases and the V segment lost 0 bases, leaving 11 bases of the junction unmatched. The length of the CDR3 is 19 residues. CDR3 protein: CASSQDWRVAGAHQETQYF. DNA for the CDR3: TGCGCCAGCAGCCAAGATTGGAGGGTAGCGGGAGCTCACCAAGAGACCCAGTACTTC.

The chain has TRBV6-2 or TRBV6-3 and TRBJ2-4; a possible D gene is TRBD2 (5 bases). The CDR3 contains 19 residues. Germline V CDR1 and CDR2: MNHEY, SVGEGT. V lost 2 bases and J lost 0, with 20 bases in between. CDR3 in amino acids: CASSYPGPERRLAKNIQYF. The CDR3 nucleotides read TGTGCCAGCAGTTACCCTGGCCCGGAGCGGCGGCTAGCCAAAAACATTCAGTACTTC.

The rearrangement joins TRBV2 to TRBJ2-7; possibly TRBD1 for D (6 bases). The CDR3 is 15 amino acids. The germline V gene encodes CDR1 SNHLY and CDR2 FYNNEI. V dropped 3 bases and J dropped 2 bases, with 14 bases sitting between them. The CDR3 DNA reads as TGTGCCAGCAGTGAGGGACACTCCTTTACCTACGAGCAGTACTTC. Its translation: CASSEGHSFTYEQYF.

V usage is TRBV28 and J usage is TRBJ2-1; 10 positions agree with TRBD1. The V and J ends lost 5 bases and 12 bases, in that order; junction bases with no gene match: 13. The CDR3 spans 15 residues. Per the germline V gene, CDR1 is MDHEN and CDR2 is SYDVKM. The CDR3 DNA sequence: TGTGCCAGCAGTCCTACTGAGGGACAGGGGAAGTGGCAGTTCTTC. It codes for CASSPTEGQGKWQFF.

The gene calls are TRBV19 and TRBJ1-1; the D gene is possibly TRBD1 (6 bases). The CDR3 is made up of 13 amino acids. V dropped 10 bases and J dropped 0 bases, with 12 bases sitting between them. The germline V gene encodes CDR1 LNHDA and CDR2 SQIVND (reference sequence). The CDR3: CATSDRMNTEAFF. The CDR3 coding sequence is TGTGCCACCTCCGACAGGATGAACACTGAAGCTTTCTTT.

V and J are TRBV19 and TRBJ1-5; TRBD1 agrees at 7 bases. The CDR3 length is 13 residues. Germline V gives CDR1 LNHDA, CDR2 SQIVND (reference sequence). J was trimmed by 2 bases and V by 8 bases; bases with no gene match: 3. The DNA for the CDR3 is TGTGCCAGTGCCGGGACAGGCAATCAGCCCCAGCATTTT. Protein: CASAGTGNQPQHF. Full variable domain (remainder filled in from reference TRBV19 and TRBJ1-5): DGGITQSPKYLFRKEGQNVTLSCEQNLNHDAMYWYRQDPGQGLRLIYYSQIVNDFQKGDIAEGYSVSREKKESFPLTVTSAQKNPTAFYLCASAGTGNQPQHFGDGTRLSIL.

The V call is TRBV15, the J call TRBJ1-2; the match to TRBD1 covers 9 bases. The trim removed 3 bases at V and 7 bases at J, leaving 6 bases unmatched. CDR3 length: 14 residues. Germline CDR1 and CDR2: LNHNV and YYDKDF (reference sequence). The CDR3 DNA sequence: TGTGCCACCAGCAGTAGCAACAGGGGGCTTGGCTACACCTTC. Its protein product is CATSSSNRGLGYTF.

The chain couples TRBV5-8 to TRBJ2-6, with a possible D match to TRBD2 (5 bases). Trimming took 4 bases from V and 6 from J, leaving 8 bases between them. This CDR3 spans 13 amino acids. CDR1 and CDR2 from the germline V gene are SGHTS and YDEGEE. The CDR3 DNA is TGTGCCAGCAGCCCCGGACTGGCCAACGTCCTGACTTTC. Translated, it gives CASSPGLANVLTF.

The CDR3, as DNA: TGTGCCAGCTCACCACGCCGGCCTAGCGGGAGGGCAAGAATTGAGCAGTTCTTC. It yields the protein CASSPRRPSGRARIEQFF. This sequence joins TRBV18 and TRBJ2-1; 12 bases match TRBD2. Per germline, CDR1 KGHSH and CDR2 LQKENI. CDR3 length: 18 amino acids. After removal of 1 base from V and 9 bases from J, the junction contained 13 bases not matched to a gene.

The gene calls are TRBV4-3 and TRBJ2-7; 11 nucleotides agree with TRBD2. J gave up 2 bases and V 4 bases, and 13 bases lay outside the gene matches. The CDR3 loop spans 18 amino acids. The germline V gene encodes CDR1 LGHNA and CDR2 YSLEER. CDR3 residues: CASSRARGTSGDAYEQYF. Here the CDR3 DNA reads TGCGCCAGCAGCCGAGCTCGAGGGACTAGCGGAGACGCCTACGAGCAGTACTTC.

The chain carries TRBV6-2 or TRBV6-3 and TRBJ1-2, with D possibly being TRBD1 (6 bases). The length of the CDR3 is 18 residues. Trimming pared 2 bases from V and 4 bases from J, leaving 23 bases between. The germline CDR1 and CDR2 sequences are MNHEY and SVGEGT. CDR3 loop: CASSYPAGRTVSSYGYTF. The CDR3, as DNA: TGTGCCAGCAGTTACCCGGCCGGGCGGACAGTGTCTAGCTATGGCTACACCTTC.

V usage is TRBV28 and J usage is TRBJ1-4; 9 bases fit TRBD1. The CDR3 covers 16 residues. Trimming cost V 4 bases and J 2 bases; bases outside gene matches: 5. Germline CDR1 reads MDHEN; CDR2 reads SYDVKM. The CDR3 protein is CASSSLTGGTNEKLFF. In DNA, the CDR3 is TGTGCCAGCAGTTCCCTGACAGGGGGGACTAATGAAAAACTGTTTTTT. The full variable domain, in which reference TRBV28 and TRBJ1-4 provide the parts outside the CDR3, is DVKVTQSSRYLVKRTGEKVFLECVQDMDHENMFWYRQDPGLGLRLIYFSYDVKMKEKGDIPEGYSVSREKKERFSLILESASTNQTSMYLCASSSLTGGTNEKLFFGSGTQLSVL.

The V call is TRBV4-2, the J call TRBJ2-7; 7 nucleotides match TRBD1. The CDR3 sequence is 15 residues long. Trimming at V came to 0 bases and at J to 3 bases, leaving 5 bases not matched to a gene. Germline V lookup: CDR1 LGHNA, CDR2 YNFKEQ. In DNA form, the CDR3 reads TGTGCCAGCAGCCAAGAAGCAGGGGGTCACTACGAGCAGTACTTC. This codes for CASSQEAGGHYEQYF.

The J gene is TRBJ2-7, the V gene TRBV27, with 16 bases aligning to TRBD2. Germline trimming cut 4 bases from V and 0 bases from J; bases unmatched to any gene: 9. The CDR3 is 19 amino acids. CDR1 and CDR2 from the germline V gene are MNHEY and SMNVEV (reference sequence). The CDR3 nucleotides read TGTGCCAGCAGTTCGGGGACTAGCGGGAGGGCCCGTAGCTCCTACGAGCAGTACTTC. It encodes CASSSGTSGRARSSYEQYF.

The rearrangement links TRBV16 to TRBJ2-7; TRBD2 is a possible D gene (6 bases). CDR1 and CDR2 (germline): KGHSY, FQNENV. The CDR3 runs 12 residues. V lost 2 bases and J lost 4, with 6 bases in between. The CDR3 loop is CASSQGGYEQYF. The CDR3 DNA is TGTGCCAGCAGCCAAGGGGGGTACGAGCAGTACTTC.